Presented here are 4 T cell receptor beta chains from one specimen sequenced in a study of tissue T cells after allogeneic stem cell transplantation. Sequencing was performed with immunoSEQ multiplex PCR; in TCRdb, only in-frame clones are kept and a portion is missing. The sample yields 3,300 or so clones, 75% seen once. Adult allogeneic hematopoietic cell transplant recipients with steroid-refractory graft-versus-host disease were prospectively enrolled for research autopsy. Sequencing used small intestine tissue, obtained at autopsy. Every receptor here comes from a male patient at least 60 years old with steroid-refractory graft-versus-host disease after an allogeneic stem cell transplant. Among the T cells, some may be from the graft donor.

The chain is built from TRBV28 and TRBJ1-5; possibly TRBD1 for D (6 bases). The length of the CDR3 is 14 residues. Trimming stripped 5 bases from V and 4 bases from J, with 12 bases between. The V gene's germline CDR1 is MDHEN and CDR2 SYDVKM. CDR3 protein: CASSPLGGNQPQHF. CDR3 sequence (DNA): TGTGCCAGCAGTCCTCTAGGGGGGAATCAGCCCCAGCATTTT.

V is TRBV5-4 and J is TRBJ2-3, with a weak D call TRBD1 (6 bases). The germline gives CDR1 SGHNT, CDR2 YYREEE (reference sequence). V lost 6 bases and J 3 bases, leaving 14 bases between the germline ends. The CDR3 runs 14 residues. The CDR3 DNA reads as TGTGCCAGCAAGGGGCAGGGACAAACAGATACGCAGTATTTT. Amino acids: CASKGQGQTDTQYF.

This clone was observed a few times. One end of the junction varies from germline; a read error may be responsible. This CDR3 is CASSLLDTEAFF. Written as DNA, the CDR3 is TGTGCAAGCAGCTTGCTCGACACTGAAGCTTTCTTT. The rearrangement links TRBV5-6 to TRBJ1-1; D gene unclear. The length of the CDR3 is 12 residues. CDR1 is SGHDT, CDR2 YYEEEE, per germline.

The rearrangement links TRBV15 to TRBJ1-1, with TRBD1 as a possible D gene (5 bases). The V end lost 5 bases, the J end lost 4 bases, and 17 bases lay between the germline ends. The CDR3 consists of 15 residues. Per the germline V gene, CDR1 is LNHNV and CDR2 is YYDKDF (reference sequence). CDR3 residues: CATSARQILGTEAFF. CDR3 DNA sequence: TGTGCCACCAGCGCTCGACAGATCTTAGGCACTGAAGCTTTCTTT.